This T cell receptor (beta chain) was identified during a study of blood T cell repertoires in COVID-19. Across the study: Acute and convalescent COVID-19 samples came from the United States, Italy and Spain. T cells, B-cell-depleted T cells, or PBMCs supplied cDNA or gDNA.

As processed by the authors: Counts of nucleated cells, estimated from reference gene primer amplification, were obtained. Clones were sequenced by immunoSEQ multiplex PCR, and TCRdb holds only the in-frame ones, with some missing. The V and J calls and the clone size are those of that table, but D and trimming were determined from the DNA. The table shows roughly 140,000 clones, with more than 80% occurring only once. This receptor was identified in a man aged 65 to 79 with acute or convalescent COVID-19. The material sequenced was peripheral blood.

This CDR3 reads CAIRADSDNSPLHF. The CDR3 coding sequence is TGTGCCATCAGGGCGGACAGCGACAATTCACCCCTCCACTTT. The V and J genes are TRBV10-3 and TRBJ1-6, with D tentatively TRBD1 (6 bases). CDR1 is ENHRY, CDR2 SYGVKD, per germline. The CDR3 loop spans 14 amino acids. The V gene lost 6 bases and the J gene lost 7 bases, with 13 bases spanning the gap.